The clone carrying this T cell receptor (beta chain) was found many times. TCR cDNA was made by 5'RACE template switching, adding a universal primer site and UMIs. TCRdb re-called the 5' RACE reads with MiXCR, one entry per CDR3 protein. The data hold 160,000 or so distinct CDR3 sequences, with less than 9% observed a single time. V was shortened by 4 bases and J by 5 bases, with 10 bases between the two germline ends. Germline values: CDR1 SGHTA, CDR2 FQGNSA. CDR3 length equals 13 residues. This sample is part of a study of T cells after yellow fever vaccination. Study details: It was SMART-Seq v4 Ultra Low Input that prepared the fractions with low cell numbers.

The gene calls are TRBV7-2 and TRBJ2-3; no clear D gene. Sequencing used CD4+ T cells sorted from PBMCs, obtained more than 4 days after the first yellow fever vaccination. This clonotype was sampled from a young man who received the YFV17D yellow fever vaccine. CDR3 sequence (DNA): TGTGCCAGCAGCTCAAGCATGGAAGATACGCAGTATTTT. Translated: CASSSSMEDTQYF.